Each of the 27 T cell receptor beta chains below was sequenced from the same sample in a study of blood T cell repertoires in COVID-19. Repertoires were generated with immunoSEQ multiplex PCR, while TCRdb's copy carries only in-frame clones and drops some. The profile shows under 200,000 clones, about 85% of them singletons. Sequences were obtained from peripheral blood. These receptors were obtained from a woman in her forties or fifties with COVID-19, enrolled during active disease.

The chain joins TRBV11-2 to TRBJ1-1, with D unresolved. The ends were cut back, 0 bases at V and 3 bases at J, with 8 bases in the middle. The CDR3 extends over 14 amino acids. Germline CDR1 SGHAT, CDR2 FQNNGV. Here the CDR3 DNA reads TGTGCCAGCAGCTTAGATATTTATTACACTGAAGCTTTCTTT. This encodes CASSLDIYYTEAFF. Filled out from reference TRBV11-2 and TRBJ1-1, the complete variable domain reads EAGVAQSPRYKIIEKRQSVAFWCNPISGHATLYWYQQILGQGPKLLIQFQNNGVVDDSQLPKDRFSAERLKGVDSTLKIQPAKLEDSAVYLCASSLDIYYTEAFFGQGTRLTVV.

This clone was seen only a few times. The chain combines TRBV20-1 with TRBJ2-5, with a weak D call TRBD2 (5 bases). Trimming shortened V by 5 bases and J by 3 bases, and 10 bases separated the two germline ends. CDR1 and CDR2 from the germline V gene are DFQATT and SNEGSKA (reference sequence). The CDR3 has 12 residues. DNA for the CDR3: TGCAGTGCTCGTGGACTGGAAGAGACCCAGTACTTC. This sequence encodes CSARGLEETQYF.

This chain uses TRBV4-1 with TRBJ2-1; 7 nucleotides line up with TRBD1. The trim removed 0 bases at V and 1 base at J, leaving 0 bases unmatched. Germline CDR1 reads MGHRA; CDR2 reads YSYEKL. This CDR3 is 15 amino acids long. The DNA for the CDR3 is TGCGCCAGCAGCCAAGAGGGACAGTCCTACAATGAGCAGTTCTTC. It encodes CASSQEGQSYNEQFF.

The chain couples TRBV6-2 or TRBV6-3 to TRBJ1-1, with unresolved D. The CDR3 consists of 12 residues. Trimming took off 5 bases at V and 2 bases at J, with 6 bases between the two ends. Germline V gene data show CDR1 as MNHEY and CDR2 as SVGEGT. The CDR3 loop is CASSTYNTEAFF. The CDR3 DNA follows: TGTGCCAGCAGTACCTATAACACTGAAGCTTTCTTT.

Written as DNA, the CDR3 is TGTGCCAGCAGTCCCCAGGGGGTCCGCCAGTTCTTC. It codes for CASSPQGVRQFF. This chain joins TRBV28 and TRBJ2-1; 7 bases agree with TRBD1. Germline trimming cut 5 bases from V and 13 bases from J; bases unmatched to any gene: 8. Germline CDR1 is MDHEN and CDR2 is SYDVKM. CDR3 length equals 12 residues.

This clone has only a few counts. The chain uses TRBV4-1 and TRBJ2-1, with 9 bases aligning to TRBD1. Trimming at V came to 0 bases and at J to 8 bases, leaving 11 bases not matched to a gene. The CDR3 covers 17 residues. From germline, CDR1 is MGHRA and CDR2 YSYEKL. CDR3 sequence: CASSQEAGPGQGYEQFF. CDR3 DNA: TGCGCCAGCAGCCAAGAAGCGGGCCCGGGACAGGGCTATGAGCAGTTCTTC.

The genes are TRBV16 and TRBJ2-3; D call uncertain. Germline V gene data show CDR1 as KGHSY and CDR2 as FQNENV. The CDR3 is 16 amino acids. V lost 8 bases and J 0 bases, leaving 18 bases between the germline ends. The CDR3 loop reads CASQPALGRSTDTQYF. The CDR3 DNA reads as TGTGCCAGCCAACCCGCTTTGGGCAGGAGCACAGATACGCAGTATTTT.

This clone occurred a few times. The chain is built from TRBV6-5 and TRBJ1-5, with 7 nucleotides matching TRBD1. This CDR3 is built from 13 residues. Trimming removed 6 bases from V and 6 bases from J; junction bases left unmatched: 5. Per germline, CDR1 MNHEY and CDR2 SVGAGI. Here the CDR3 reads CASRGDRAQPQHF. DNA of the CDR3: TGTGCCAGCAGGGGCGACAGGGCTCAGCCCCAGCATTTT.

V gene TRBV6-1 combines with J gene TRBJ2-5; D is perhaps TRBD2 (6 bases). CDR3 length: 16 amino acids. Per germline, CDR1 MNHNS and CDR2 SASEGT. V lost 4 bases to trimming and J lost 5 bases, with 20 bases between them. CDR3 nucleotides: TGTGCCAGCAGTGTCGGGCGGGGCCTCGGGGTGGAGACCCAGTACTTC. Amino acids: CASSVGRGLGVETQYF.

The chain joins TRBV6-5 to TRBJ1-5, with 8 bases identical to TRBD1. Losses at the gene ends were 6 bases for V and 2 bases for J; bases not matched to a gene: 0. CDR1 and CDR2 (germline): MNHEY, SVGAGI. The CDR3 is made up of 13 amino acids. Here the CDR3 DNA reads TGTGCCAGCAGGGGACAGGGCAATCAGCCCCAGCATTTT. Protein product: CASRGQGNQPQHF.

The chain uses TRBV19 and TRBJ2-1; 8 bases agree with TRBD2. Germline values: CDR1 LNHDA, CDR2 SQIVND (reference sequence). The CDR3 is 16 residues long. Unmatched junction bases numbered 10, after V lost 4 bases and J lost 5 bases. The CDR3 region is CASSKGTGGPNNEQFF. The CDR3, as DNA: TGTGCCAGTAGTAAGGGGACGGGGGGGCCAAACAATGAGCAGTTCTTC.

This rearrangement joins TRBV6-1 to TRBJ1-3, with TRBD1 matching 10 bases. The CDR3 covers 16 residues. V gave up 6 bases and J gave up 2 bases; unmatched junction bases: 7. The germline V gene has CDR1 MNHNS and CDR2 SASEGT. In nucleotides, the CDR3 is TGTGCCAGCAGAGAACCGGGACAGGGGACTGGAAACACCATATATTTT. Protein sequence: CASREPGQGTGNTIYF.

The chain links TRBV7-9 to TRBJ1-2, with D perhaps TRBD1 (6 bases). Trimming stripped 1 base from V and 6 bases from J, with 6 bases between. Germline V lookup: CDR1 SEHNR, CDR2 FQNEAQ (reference sequence). CDR3 length: 12 amino acids. This chain's CDR3 is CASSLDRDGYTF. The CDR3 DNA reads TGTGCCAGCAGCTTAGACAGGGATGGCTACACCTTC.

V and J are TRBV3-1 (or the pseudogene TRBV3-2) and TRBJ2-3, with 10 positions matching TRBD1. This CDR3 has 15 amino acids. Per germline, CDR1 LGHDT and CDR2 YNNKEL (reference sequence). Trimming removed 4 bases from V and 3 bases from J; junction bases left unmatched: 4. Written as DNA, the CDR3 is TGTGCCAGCAGCCTAGGACAGGGGGAAACAGATACGCAGTATTTT. This encodes CASSLGQGETDTQYF.

The chain recombines TRBV25-1 with TRBJ2-7, with 7 bases that match TRBD2. Germline V gene sequence: CDR1 MGHDK, CDR2 SYGVNS. The CDR3 has 15 amino acids. Losses at the gene ends were 6 bases for V and 2 bases for J; bases not matched to a gene: 10. The CDR3 nucleotides read TGTGCCAGCAGCACCGGGGTTACTAGCGCCTACGAGCAGTACTTC. Its translation: CASSTGVTSAYEQYF.

The chain joins TRBV2 to TRBJ2-7; 9 bases are a match to TRBD1. V shed 5 bases, J shed 6 bases, and the junction held 5 bases outside the gene matches. The V gene's germline CDR1 is SNHLY and CDR2 FYNNEI. The CDR3 runs 13 residues. CDR3 bases: TGTGCCAGCAGTTGGGACAGGGAAGGCGAGCAGTACTTC. This sequence encodes CASSWDREGEQYF. The whole variable domain, remainder taken from reference TRBV2 and TRBJ2-7, is EPEVTQTPSHQVTQMGQEVILRCVPISNHLYFYWYRQILGQKVEFLVSFYNNEISEKSEIFDDQFSVERPDGSNFTLKIRSTKLEDSAMYFCASSWDREGEQYFGPGTRLTVT.

This chain uses TRBV6-5 with TRBJ2-2; maybe TRBD1 (6 bases). The CDR3 has 16 residues. Germline assignment: CDR1 MNHEY and CDR2 SVGAGI. V lost 6 bases, J lost 5 bases, and 19 bases lay in between. The CDR3 coding sequence is TGTGCCAGCAGCTACGGAACAGGGACGGGAACCGGGGAGCTGTTTTTT. Its protein product is CASSYGTGTGTGELFF.

The chain recombines TRBV11-2 with TRBJ2-1; no clear D. The CDR3 has 13 amino acids. Trimming took off 4 bases at V and 2 bases at J, with 6 bases between the two ends. In germline, CDR1 is SGHAT, CDR2 FQNNGV. CDR3 sequence reads: CASSSGAYNEQFF. The CDR3 nucleotides are TGTGCCAGCAGCTCCGGTGCCTACAATGAGCAGTTCTTC. The whole variable domain, remainder taken from reference TRBV11-2 and TRBJ2-1, is EAGVAQSPRYKIIEKRQSVAFWCNPISGHATLYWYQQILGQGPKLLIQFQNNGVVDDSQLPKDRFSAERLKGVDSTLKIQPAKLEDSAVYLCASSSGAYNEQFFGPGTRLTVL.

V gene TRBV9 combines with J gene TRBJ2-5; 7 bases align to TRBD1. V lost 4 bases and J lost 5; bases outside the gene matches: 11. CDR3 length: 15 amino acids. Germline V gene lookup returns CDR1 SGDLS and CDR2 YYNGEE. CDR3 protein: CASSTRQGAYETQYF. CDR3 nucleotides: TGTGCCAGCAGCACCCGACAGGGCGCGTACGAGACCCAGTACTTC.

This rearrangement joins TRBV2 to TRBJ1-2; 7 bases line up with TRBD1. Germline assignment: CDR1 SNHLY and CDR2 FYNNEI. Trimming cost V 6 bases and J 4 bases; bases outside gene matches: 8. CDR3 length equals 14 residues. The CDR3 nucleotides read TGTGCCAGCAGGACAGGGTTTTCGGCCTATGGCTACACCTTC. Amino acid sequence: CASRTGFSAYGYTF.

The chain combines TRBV7-3 with TRBJ2-6; D possibly corresponds to TRBD1 (6 bases). CDR1 is SGHTA, CDR2 FQGTGA, per germline. The V end was cut by 6 bases, the J end by 1 base, with 16 bases between. The CDR3 contains 17 residues. For the CDR3, the DNA is TGTGCCAGCAGTTTGAGAGAACAGGGTTCTGGGGCCAACGTCCTGACTTTC. Translated: CASSLREQGSGANVLTF.

J is TRBJ2-2 and V is TRBV19, with D uncertain. The germline V and J ends were trimmed by 4 bases and 0 bases, with 6 bases remaining between them. Germline assignment: CDR1 LNHDA and CDR2 SQIVND (reference sequence). The CDR3 spans 14 residues. CDR3 region: CASSRGANTGELFF. CDR3 sequence (DNA): TGTGCCAGTAGTAGAGGAGCGAACACCGGGGAGCTGTTTTTT.

CDR3 region: CASSFVRGAGEETQYF. The DNA for the CDR3 is TGTGCCAGCAGTTTTGTCAGGGGGGCGGGCGAAGAGACCCAGTACTTC. The chain has TRBV28 and TRBJ2-5, with D possibly TRBD1 on 7 matching bases. The CDR3 loop spans 16 amino acids. Germline values: CDR1 MDHEN, CDR2 SYDVKM. V was clipped by 3 bases and J by 3 bases, with 17 bases between them. The complete variable domain, with remaining parts taken from reference TRBV28 and TRBJ2-5, reads DVKVTQSSRYLVKRTGEKVFLECVQDMDHENMFWYRQDPGLGLRLIYFSYDVKMKEKGDIPEGYSVSREKKERFSLILESASTNQTSMYLCASSFVRGAGEETQYFGPGTRLLVL.

V is TRBV7-6 and J is TRBJ2-7; D uncertain. Trimming shortened V by 5 bases and J by 1 base, and 21 bases separated the two germline ends. Germline CDR1 and CDR2: SGHVS and FNYEAQ. This CDR3 has 17 residues. Written as DNA, the CDR3 is TGTGCCAGCAGCCCCTACCTCGTCTATGGCGGATCCTACGAGCAGTACTTC. This sequence encodes CASSPYLVYGGSYEQYF.

The chain is built from TRBV7-9 and TRBJ2-7, with TRBD1 matching over 9 bases. In germline, CDR1 is SEHNR, CDR2 FQNEAQ (reference sequence). J gave up 2 bases and V 3 bases, and 5 bases lay outside the gene matches. The length of the CDR3 is 15 residues. Written as DNA, the CDR3 is TGTGCCAGCAGCTTCGAACAGGGGGCCCCCTACGAGCAGTACTTC. Translating gives CASSFEQGAPYEQYF.

The chain links TRBV27 to TRBJ2-1; 11 nucleotides align to TRBD2. Germline CDR1 reads MNHEY; CDR2 reads SMNVEV (reference sequence). The CDR3 has 15 amino acids. V shed 6 bases and J 4 bases; nucleotides not matched to a gene: 5. Here the CDR3 DNA reads TGTGCCAGCAGACCTAGCGGGGGGTCATACAATGAGCAGTTCTTC. It is translated as CASRPSGGSYNEQFF.

The gene calls are TRBV9 and TRBJ2-7; a possible D gene is TRBD2 (6 bases). V dropped 0 bases and J dropped 7 bases, with 11 bases sitting between them. The V gene's germline CDR1 is SGDLS and CDR2 YYNGEE. CDR3 size: 13 residues. CDR3 sequence: CASSVDGRGEQYF. The CDR3 DNA sequence: TGTGCCAGCAGCGTAGACGGCCGGGGGGAGCAGTACTTC.